The next 14 T cell receptor beta chains were all read from a single sample in a study of OX40 agonist ivuxolimab in advanced cancers. Library preparation was by the immunoSEQ multiplex PCR assay. TCRdb mirrors the immuneACCESS table, restricted to in-frame sequences. Some clones are absent from its copies; in checked studies, under half trace to an unresolved V gene, and the reason for the others is unknown. The sample records approximately 24,000 clones, roughly 84% of which are singletons. The biggest ten clones account for around 16% of the sample. Source: CD4+ or CD8+ T cells sorted from blood, taken in a trial of the OX40 agonist ivuxolimab. These receptors were taken from an adult with an advanced solid tumor such as melanoma, head and neck, liver or kidney cancer.

This clone was seen only a few times. The V and J genes are TRBV29-1 and TRBJ1-1, with 8 bases aligning to TRBD1. Germline V lookup: CDR1 SQVTM, CDR2 ANQGSEA. The V segment lost 5 bases and the J segment 0 bases; nucleotides outside the gene matches: 17. The CDR3 extends over 18 amino acids. The CDR3 region has the DNA TGCAGCGTTTGTTCGTCTCCGGGACAGGCAATCATGAACACTGAAGCTTTCTTT. Amino acid sequence: CSVCSSPGQAIMNTEAFF.

Note on this clone: At one of its ends the junction is not consistent with the germline gene, which may arise from a read error. V usage is TRBV7-7 and J usage is TRBJ2-1; TRBD2 aligns across 7 bases. The CDR3 sequence is 15 residues long. Per the germline V gene, CDR1 is SSHAT and CDR2 is FNYEAQ (reference sequence). The CDR3, as DNA: TGTGCTAGCAGCTTAGGCGGCGGGAGTAACCCTGAGCAGTTCTTC. Translated: CASSLGGGSNPEQFF.

The chain links TRBV5-1 to TRBJ1-6; 9 nucleotides agree with TRBD1. This CDR3 is 15 amino acids long. Unmatched junction bases numbered 2, after V lost 0 bases and J lost 7 bases. Germline CDR1 SGHRS, CDR2 YFSETQ. The CDR3 is CASSLAGQGNSPLHF. In nucleotides, the CDR3 is TGCGCCAGCAGCTTGGCGGGACAGGGCAATTCACCCCTCCACTTT. The full variable domain, with the rest looked up from reference TRBV5-1 and TRBJ1-6, is KAGVTQTPRYLIKTRGQQVTLSCSPISGHRSVSWYQQTPGQGLQFLFEYFSETQRNKGNFPGRFSGRQFSNSRSEMNVSTLELGDSALYLCASSLAGQGNSPLHFGNGTRLTVT.

The chain carries TRBV5-1 and TRBJ2-1; TRBD2 matches 9 bases. This CDR3 contains 15 residues. V lost 6 bases and J lost 10; bases outside the gene matches: 14. In germline, CDR1 is SGHRS, CDR2 YFSETQ. The CDR3 DNA reads TGCGCCAGCAACCAAAGGCCTAGCGGGGCGGGCGAGCAGTTCTTC. Its translation: CASNQRPSGAGEQFF.

This clone was picked up one time. The J gene is TRBJ2-5, the V gene TRBV4-2, with D perhaps TRBD1 (6 bases). V lost 0 bases, J lost 1 base, and 12 bases lay in between. The germline gives CDR1 LGHNA, CDR2 YNFKEQ. The CDR3 has 16 amino acids. This CDR3 reads CASSQDVQGSQETQYF. DNA of the CDR3: TGTGCCAGCAGCCAAGATGTGCAGGGGTCCCAAGAGACCCAGTACTTC.

The rearrangement uses TRBV6-5 and TRBJ2-1; 11 positions agree with TRBD2. The CDR3 loop spans 16 amino acids. Per the germline V gene, CDR1 is MNHEY and CDR2 is SVGAGI. The ends lost 0 bases at V and 9 bases at J; junction bases unmatched: 7. The CDR3 reads CASSYSIAGGRIEQFF. The CDR3 DNA follows: TGTGCCAGCAGTTACTCGATAGCGGGGGGGCGGATTGAGCAGTTCTTC.

The chain has TRBV6-4 and TRBJ2-5; 12 bases are shared with TRBD1. V dropped 6 bases and J dropped 4; count of bases not matched to a gene: 6. The CDR3 has 15 amino acids. Per the germline V gene, CDR1 is MRHNA and CDR2 is SNTAGT. CDR3 in amino acids: CASSHRDRGRETQYF. CDR3 sequence (DNA): TGTGCCAGCAGCCACCGGGACAGGGGGCGAGAGACCCAGTACTTC.

Comments on this clone: A read error may account for a junction end that differs from germline. This chain uses TRBV14 with TRBJ2-2; a possible D gene is TRBD2 (6 bases). This CDR3 spans 16 amino acids. CDR1 is SGHDN and CDR2 is FVKESK in the germline V gene. CDR3 bases: TGTGCCTGCAGCCTCCTAGCGAACACGAACACCGGGGAGCTGTTTTTT. As protein: CACSLLANTNTGELFF.

This rearrangement joins TRBV19 to TRBJ1-1; D is uncertain. Germline V gene sequence: CDR1 LNHDA, CDR2 SQIVND (reference sequence). V lost 3 bases and J lost 0, with 11 bases in between. This CDR3 contains 15 residues. The CDR3, as DNA: TGTGCCAGTAGTATGAGGGCAGGCTTGAACACTGAAGCTTTCTTT. Residues: CASSMRAGLNTEAFF.

The chain employs TRBV18 and TRBJ1-4; no reliable D call. The CDR3 has 15 residues. Trimming shortened V by 0 bases and J by 8 bases, and 13 bases separated the two germline ends. Looked up from germline, CDR1 is KGHSH and CDR2 is LQKENI. CDR3 DNA sequence: TGTGCCAGCTCACCACCGGAGGGCCCCGGGGAAAAACTGTTTTTT. Its protein product is CASSPPEGPGEKLFF.

The chain joins TRBV7-9 to TRBJ1-6, with a tentative D call TRBD1 (6 bases). Trimming stripped 4 bases from V and 7 bases from J, with 11 bases between. The CDR3 is 14 amino acids. Germline V gene data show CDR1 as SEHNR and CDR2 as FQNEAQ (reference sequence). CDR3 region: CASSSQGGNSPLHF. The CDR3 bases are TGTGCCAGCAGCTCACAAGGGGGGAATTCACCCCTCCACTTT.

V usage is TRBV27 and J usage is TRBJ2-7, with D perhaps TRBD1 (6 bases). The CDR3 covers 14 residues. Trimming removed 1 base from V and 3 bases from J, with 10 bases in between. The germline CDR1 and CDR2 sequences are MNHEY and SMNVEV (reference sequence). CDR3 in amino acids: CASSLLGHLYEQYF. The CDR3 nucleotides are TGTGCCAGCAGTTTATTGGGACACCTCTACGAGCAGTACTTC.

The chain couples TRBV10-3 to TRBJ2-5; 8 bases are a match to TRBD2. Losses at the gene ends were 0 bases for V and 5 bases for J; bases not matched to a gene: 5. The CDR3 totals 15 residues. The germline CDR1 and CDR2 sequences are ENHRY and SYGVKD. The DNA for the CDR3 is TGTGCCATCAGTGAGTCACGGGGGGGGCTGGAGACCCAGTACTTC. It specifies CAISESRGGLETQYF.

This chain joins TRBV10-3 and TRBJ1-1; 7 bases line up with TRBD1. Germline CDR1 is ENHRY and CDR2 is SYGVKD. The CDR3 loop spans 14 amino acids. The trim removed 5 bases at V and 1 base at J, leaving 4 bases unmatched. The DNA of the CDR3 is TGTGCCATCAGTACAGGGGCCGAGAACACTGAAGCTTTCTTT. Protein sequence: CAISTGAENTEAFF.